The 30 T cell receptor beta chains in this list originate from one sample, sequenced in a study of blood T cell repertoires in COVID-19. Only in-frame clones appear in the TCRdb table, and some are missing; sequencing was by immunoSEQ multiplex PCR. The data contain 200,000 to 300,000 clones, about 80% of them singletons. The sequencing sample was made of peripheral blood. These receptors all stem from a man older than 75 with acute or convalescent COVID-19.

The genes are TRBV5-1 and TRBJ2-5; a possible D gene is TRBD2 (6 bases). Trimming shortened V by 4 bases and J by 5 bases, and 18 bases separated the two germline ends. CDR3 length: 15 residues. CDR1 is SGHRS, CDR2 YFSETQ, per germline. CDR3 loop: CASSAEGANVETQYF. CDR3 DNA sequence: TGCGCCAGCAGCGCGGAGGGCGCAAACGTCGAGACCCAGTACTTC.

V is TRBV5-1 and J is TRBJ2-1, with 8 bases identical to TRBD2. Germline CDR1 and CDR2: SGHRS and YFSETQ. Trimming cost V 0 bases and J 6 bases; bases outside gene matches: 5. CDR3 size: 15 residues. The CDR3 is CASSLAGGPINEQFF. The CDR3 nucleotides read TGCGCCAGCAGCTTGGCGGGAGGGCCGATCAATGAGCAGTTCTTC.

The chain has TRBV5-4 and TRBJ2-7; 9 bases match TRBD1. The V segment lost 5 bases and the J segment 7 bases; nucleotides outside the gene matches: 10. The CDR3 extends over 14 amino acids. Germline loops: CDR1 SGHNT, CDR2 YYREEE (reference sequence). The CDR3 loop reads CASSSGTGFLEQYF. The CDR3 DNA reads TGTGCCAGCAGTTCCGGGACAGGGTTTTTGGAGCAGTACTTC.

CDR3 loop: CASSYGGTPIEYF. The CDR3 DNA follows: TGTGCCAGCAGTTACGGCGGGACCCCAATAGAGTACTTC. V is TRBV6-2 or TRBV6-3 and J is TRBJ2-4; D may be TRBD2 (6 bases). Germline assignment: CDR1 MNHEY and CDR2 SVGEGT. This CDR3 spans 13 amino acids. Trimming shortened V by 2 bases and J by 14 bases, and 16 bases separated the two germline ends.

This rearrangement joins TRBV4-1 to TRBJ2-2, with 9 bases aligning to TRBD1. The CDR3 has 17 residues. Trimming cost V 0 bases and J 3 bases; bases outside gene matches: 5. CDR1 MGHRA and CDR2 YSYEKL come from the germline V gene. The CDR3: CASSQEDRGWYTGELFF. In DNA, the CDR3 is TGCGCCAGCAGCCAAGAGGACAGGGGTTGGTACACCGGGGAGCTGTTTTTT.

This sequence joins TRBV18 and TRBJ1-4; D is perhaps TRBD1 (6 bases). CDR1 KGHSH and CDR2 LQKENI come from the germline V gene. This CDR3 is 15 amino acids long. V dropped 1 base and J dropped 8 bases, with 14 bases sitting between them. The CDR3 nucleotides are TGTGCCAGCTCACCACAAAACAGGGAGGGAGAAAAACTGTTTTTT. Amino acids: CASSPQNREGEKLFF.

The V and J genes are TRBV7-2 and TRBJ1-5; possible D gene TRBD1, 6 bases. Trimming took off 0 bases at V and 4 bases at J, with 7 bases between the two ends. The germline gives CDR1 SGHTA, CDR2 FQGNSA. The CDR3 sequence is 14 residues long. CDR3 DNA: TGTGCCAGCAGCTTAGCAGGGGGTAATCAGCCCCAGCATTTT. Its protein product is CASSLAGGNQPQHF.

This rearrangement joins TRBV5-8 to TRBJ2-7, with TRBD1 matching 7 bases. J gave up 3 bases and V 1 base, and 7 bases lay outside the gene matches. CDR1 and CDR2 (germline): SGHTS, YDEGEE. There are 15 residues in the CDR3. For the CDR3, the DNA is TGTGCCAGCAGCTTGCTCCCGGGACAGATCTACGAGCAGTACTTC. It encodes CASSLLPGQIYEQYF.

V and J are TRBV14 and TRBJ1-4; 7 bases map to TRBD1. With 4 bases clipped from V and 5 bases from J, the junction kept 1 base outside the gene matches. In germline, CDR1 is SGHDN, CDR2 FVKESK. CDR3 length: 13 residues. CDR3 coding DNA: TGTGCCAGCAGCCGACAGGGAAATGAAAAACTGTTTTTT. As protein: CASSRQGNEKLFF.

The chain links TRBV30 to TRBJ1-6, with D possibly being TRBD1 (5 bases). V lost 1 base and J 7 bases, leaving 17 bases between the germline ends. The CDR3 covers 16 residues. From germline, CDR1 is GTSNPN and CDR2 SVGIG (reference sequence). As DNA, the CDR3 is TGTGCCTGGAGTGAAAACCCGGGACTCTCCAATTCACCCCTCCACTTT. This codes for CAWSENPGLSNSPLHF. Variable domain in full (rest from reference TRBV30 and TRBJ1-6): SQTIHQWPATLVQPVGSPLSLECTVEGTSNPNLYWYRQAAGRGLQLLFYSVGIGQISSEVPQNLSASRPQDRQFILSSKKLLLSDSGFYLCAWSENPGLSNSPLHFGNGTRLTVT.

This sequence joins TRBV30 and TRBJ2-3, with 11 bases lining up with TRBD2. The CDR3 has 17 residues. V shed 4 bases, J shed 5 bases, and the junction held 14 bases outside the gene matches. Germline values: CDR1 GTSNPN, CDR2 SVGIG (reference sequence). Here the CDR3 DNA reads TGTGCCTGGACCCGACTAGCGGGGAGTCGGTTTAGAGATACGCAGTATTTT. This sequence encodes CAWTRLAGSRFRDTQYF.

This clone has a single count. The V and J genes are TRBV7-9 and TRBJ1-3, with a possible D match to TRBD1 (5 bases). In germline, CDR1 is SEHNR, CDR2 FQNEAQ (reference sequence). Trimming stripped 4 bases from V and 4 bases from J, with 14 bases between. This CDR3 contains 15 residues. This CDR3 reads CASSSQRGYGNTIYF. The DNA for the CDR3 is TGTGCCAGCAGCTCGCAAAGGGGTTACGGAAACACCATATATTTT.

The rearrangement joins TRBV14 to TRBJ1-6; no clear D gene. Germline lookup yields CDR1 SGHDN and CDR2 FVKESK. The CDR3 extends over 13 amino acids. V was cut by 1 base and J by 14 bases, with 12 bases left in between. The CDR3 loop is CASSQVHRDSLHF. CDR3 coding DNA: TGTGCCAGCAGCCAAGTTCACCGCGATTCCCTCCACTTT.

The V call is TRBV4-1, the J call TRBJ1-6; 8 positions agree with TRBD1. Germline CDR1 reads MGHRA; CDR2 reads YSYEKL. The CDR3 runs 17 residues. Unmatched junction bases numbered 11, after V lost 3 bases and J lost 7 bases. CDR3 DNA: TGCGCCAGCAGCCAGGGAGACAGGGGCCGAGGGAATTCACCCCTCCACTTT. It is translated as CASSQGDRGRGNSPLHF.

Here the CDR3 reads CASSQVVGNTEAFF. The CDR3, as DNA: TGTGCCAGCAGCCAAGTAGTTGGGAACACTGAAGCTTTCTTT. This sequence joins TRBV3-1 (or the pseudogene TRBV3-2) and TRBJ1-1; D is ambiguous. Between the trimmed V and J ends, which lost 1 base and 1 base, there was a span of 7 bases. The CDR3 is 14 amino acids. CDR1 and CDR2 from the germline V gene are LGHDT and YNNKEL (reference sequence).

This clone was seen once. The chain uses TRBV24-1 and TRBJ2-3; the match to TRBD1 covers 8 bases. V dropped 10 bases and J dropped 2; count of bases not matched to a gene: 10. The CDR3 spans 15 residues. CDR1 is KGHDR and CDR2 is SFDVKD in the germline V gene. CDR3 region: CATQTGGPTTDTQYF. For the CDR3, the DNA is TGTGCCACTCAAACAGGGGGACCAACCACAGATACGCAGTATTTT.

DNA of the CDR3: TGTGCCAGCAGCTTGGAGGGGGACAGGGTGCGCAATGAGCAGTTCTTC. It yields the protein CASSLEGDRVRNEQFF. V usage is TRBV5-6 and J usage is TRBJ2-1; 9 bases are shared with TRBD1. The CDR3 runs to 16 residues. Germline V gene lookup returns CDR1 SGHDT and CDR2 YYEEEE. The V gene end was trimmed by 0 bases and the J gene end by 6 bases; junction bases not matched to a gene: 7.

The chain employs TRBV18 and TRBJ1-4, with no clear D. Trimming shortened V by 4 bases and J by 7 bases, and 16 bases separated the two germline ends. The CDR3 extends over 15 amino acids. Germline CDR1 KGHSH, CDR2 LQKENI. CDR3 DNA: TGTGCCAGCTCACGGTACGAAATCGGTGCTGAAAAACTGTTTTTT. It yields the protein CASSRYEIGAEKLFF.

The chain carries TRBV4-2 and TRBJ1-4, with D possibly TRBD1 on 6 matching bases. Trimming took 3 bases from V and 5 from J, leaving 10 bases between them. Germline CDR1 and CDR2: LGHNA and YNFKEQ. The CDR3 runs 14 residues. The CDR3 coding sequence is TGTGCCAGCAGCCAGACAGGTTCAAATGAAAAACTGTTTTTT. It is translated as CASSQTGSNEKLFF.

V and J are TRBV18 and TRBJ2-2; 12 nucleotides agree with TRBD1. The CDR3 contains 16 residues. Germline CDR1 reads KGHSH; CDR2 reads LQKENI. V shed 6 bases, J shed 3 bases, and the junction held 5 bases outside the gene matches. The CDR3 here is CASSGQGASDTGELFF. The CDR3 region has the DNA TGTGCCAGCTCGGGACAGGGGGCGTCGGACACCGGGGAGCTGTTTTTT.

The V and J genes are TRBV2 and TRBJ1-2; D possibly corresponds to TRBD1 (5 bases). This CDR3 contains 14 residues. Trimming left V 0 bases short and J 8 bases short, with 13 bases between. The V gene's germline CDR1 is SNHLY and CDR2 FYNNEI. The CDR3 DNA reads as TGTGCCAGCAGTGAAGCTAGCAGGGTTCGGGGCTACACCTTC. Translation: CASSEASRVRGYTF.

The chain employs TRBV3-1 (or the pseudogene TRBV3-2) and TRBJ1-6; D uncertain. Trimming stripped 2 bases from V and 7 bases from J, with 9 bases between. The CDR3 spans 14 residues. Germline values: CDR1 LGHDT, CDR2 YNNKEL (reference sequence). In DNA form, the CDR3 reads TGTGCCAGCAGCCAACCACAGTGGAATTCACCCCTCCACTTT. Protein: CASSQPQWNSPLHF.

This clone was found once. The chain uses TRBV12-5 and TRBJ1-2; D not certain. The CDR3 has 16 residues. The V gene's germline CDR1 is LGHNT and CDR2 FRNRAP. Trimming shortened V by 0 bases and J by 0 bases, and 11 bases separated the two germline ends. CDR3 amino acids: CASGLVGSSSNYGYTF. The CDR3 DNA is TGTGCTAGTGGTTTGGTAGGTTCTAGCTCTAACTATGGCTACACCTTC. Full variable domain (rest looked up from reference TRBV12-5 and TRBJ1-2): DARVTQTPRHKVTEMGQEVTMRCQPILGHNTVFWYRQTMMQGLELLAYFRNRAPLDDSGMPKDRFSAEMPDATLATLKIQPSEPRDSAVYFCASGLVGSSSNYGYTFGSGTRLTVV.

The table lists this clone with a count of one. The chain carries TRBV5-1 and TRBJ2-3; 7 positions agree with TRBD2. The germline gives CDR1 SGHRS, CDR2 YFSETQ. This CDR3 region has 14 residues. V was pared by 6 bases and J by 4 bases, with 8 bases of the junction left unmatched. CDR3 residues: CASTLGRAADTQYF. The CDR3 region has the DNA TGCGCCAGCACCCTTGGGAGGGCGGCAGATACGCAGTATTTT.

This sequence joins TRBV25-1 and TRBJ1-4, with 10 nucleotides matching TRBD1. V lost 1 base and J lost 5; bases outside the gene matches: 4. CDR1 MGHDK and CDR2 SYGVNS come from the germline V gene. The CDR3 length is 16 residues. The CDR3 DNA is TGTGCCAGCAGTGAATGGACAGGGGGGAGGAATGAAAAACTGTTTTTT. It is translated as CASSEWTGGRNEKLFF.

The chain has TRBV6-1 and TRBJ2-5; 7 positions match TRBD1. This CDR3 region has 16 residues. The V gene's germline CDR1 is MNHNS and CDR2 SASEGT. Trimming at V came to 2 bases and at J to 3 bases, leaving 9 bases not matched to a gene. For the CDR3, the DNA is TGTGCCAGCAGTGAACTTCGTCAGGACAGGAAAGAGACCCAGTACTTC. It encodes CASSELRQDRKETQYF.

V gene TRBV28 combines with J gene TRBJ2-7; 9 bases are a match to TRBD1. The trim removed 6 bases at V and 3 bases at J, leaving 6 bases unmatched. The germline CDR1 and CDR2 sequences are MDHEN and SYDVKM. The CDR3 sequence is 14 residues long. The CDR3 sequence is CASSSGQGYYEQYF. CDR3 in DNA: TGTGCCAGCAGCTCTGGACAGGGGTACTACGAGCAGTACTTC.

The chain recombines TRBV2 with TRBJ1-6; D is unclear. The germline gives CDR1 SNHLY, CDR2 FYNNEI. The CDR3 is 14 residues long. V lost 4 bases to trimming and J lost 2 bases, with 6 bases between them. The DNA for the CDR3 is TGTGCCAGCAGTGGGCAGACCTATAATTCACCCCTCCACTTT. This sequence encodes CASSGQTYNSPLHF.

The CDR3 DNA sequence: TGTGCCAGCAGCCGGCTAGCGGGGGGTGTGGATGAGCAGTTCTTC. Translated, it gives CASSRLAGGVDEQFF. The rearrangement links TRBV3-1 (or the pseudogene TRBV3-2) to TRBJ2-1; 11 bases align to TRBD2. The germline CDR1 and CDR2 sequences are LGHDT and YNNKEL (reference sequence). This CDR3 has 15 amino acids. The V gene end was trimmed by 4 bases and the J gene end by 8 bases; junction bases not matched to a gene: 7.

Worth noting for this clone: Germline is not matched at one junction end, which may reflect a read error. This chain joins TRBV7-9 and TRBJ2-3, with 9 bases that match TRBD2. There are 15 residues in the CDR3. The germline V gene encodes CDR1 SEHNR and CDR2 FQNEAQ (reference sequence). CDR3 bases: TGTGCCAGCACCCCCCGGGGGACTAGCATAGATACGCAGTATTTT. Translation gives CASTPRGTSIDTQYF.